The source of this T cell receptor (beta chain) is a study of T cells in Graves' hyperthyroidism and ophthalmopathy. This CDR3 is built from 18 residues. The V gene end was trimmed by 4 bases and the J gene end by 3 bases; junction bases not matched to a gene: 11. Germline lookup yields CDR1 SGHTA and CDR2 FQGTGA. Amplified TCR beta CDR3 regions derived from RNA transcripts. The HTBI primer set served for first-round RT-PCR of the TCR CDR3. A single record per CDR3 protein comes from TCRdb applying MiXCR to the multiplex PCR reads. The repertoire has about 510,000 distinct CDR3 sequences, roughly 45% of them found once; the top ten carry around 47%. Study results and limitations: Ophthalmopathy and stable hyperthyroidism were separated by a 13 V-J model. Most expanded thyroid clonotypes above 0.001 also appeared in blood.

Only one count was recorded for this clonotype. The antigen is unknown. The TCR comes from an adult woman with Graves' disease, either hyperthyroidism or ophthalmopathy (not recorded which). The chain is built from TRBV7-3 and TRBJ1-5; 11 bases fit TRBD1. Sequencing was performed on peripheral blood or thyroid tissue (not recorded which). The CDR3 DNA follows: TGTGCCAGCAGCTGCACCGGGACAGGGGGTACCTCCAATCAGCCCCAGCATTTT. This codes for CASSCTGTGGTSNQPQHF.